This entry concerns a single T cell receptor (beta chain). What it recognizes is unknown. Losses at the gene ends were 1 base for V and 11 bases for J; bases not matched to a gene: 8. The V gene's germline CDR1 is SEHNR and CDR2 FQNEAQ (reference sequence). CDR3 length: 14 amino acids. This specimen belongs to a study of T cell responses to AZD1222 COVID-19 vaccine. Overall study findings and caveats: Donors, mostly white British, included more females; clonal diversity was possibly underestimated. Spike-specific TCR depth and breadth grew after two AZD1222 doses.

The method was immunoSEQ multiplex PCR; TCRdb's version includes in-frame clones alone and lacks a portion of them. The sample lists nearly 110,000 clones; more than 70% were seen once. This specimen was peripheral blood, taken on day 0 of AZD1222 vaccination. The sequence derives from an adult in good health. The chain couples TRBV7-9 to TRBJ1-2, with 9 nucleotides matching TRBD1. DNA of the CDR3: TGTGCCAGCAGCTTAGAGGGACAGGGAAAAACTTACACCTTC. Protein sequence: CASSLEGQGKTYTF. The full variable domain, rest sourced from reference TRBV7-9 and TRBJ1-2, is DTGVSQNPRHKITKRGQNVTFRCDPISEHNRLYWYRQTLGQGPEFLTYFQNEAQLEKSRLLSDRFSAERPKGSFSTLEIQRTEQGDSAMYLCASSLEGQGKTYTFGSGTRLTVV.